Listed here is a single T cell receptor (beta chain). V was clipped by 4 bases and J by 6 bases; unmatched bases: 11. The length of the CDR3 is 17 residues. The germline V gene has CDR1 SEHNR and CDR2 FQNEAQ (reference sequence). The data were taken from a study of blood T cell repertoires in COVID-19. Overall study: The United States, Italy and Spain supplied acute and convalescent COVID-19 samples. Sample material is recorded as cDNA or gDNA derived from T cells, B-cell-depleted T cells, or PBMCs.

In the original analysis: Nucleated cell counts were estimated from reference gene primer amplification. Only in-frame clones appear in the TCRdb table, and some are missing; sequencing was by immunoSEQ multiplex PCR. The DNA was the basis for D and trimming; V, J and clone size are from that table. The repertoire holds roughly 250,000 clones, with 84% as singletons. Sequencing input: peripheral blood. The chain carries TRBV7-9 and TRBJ2-1; 11 nucleotides agree with TRBD2. The sequence came from a woman in her forties who had recovered from COVID-19. The CDR3 is CASSSTLAGEGLNEQFF. CDR3 bases: TGTGCCAGCAGCTCCACACTAGCGGGGGAGGGACTCAATGAGCAGTTCTTC.